This TCR beta chain was observed in a study of T cell responses to AZD1222 COVID-19 vaccine. Study-wide results and limits: Baseline seropositivity occurred in only six AZD1222 recipients. Spike-specific TCR breadth and depth went up after people got two AZD1222 doses.

With 1 base removed from V and 0 bases from J, the gap between germline ends came to 7 bases. The CDR3 length is 15 residues. Germline CDR1 is SGHTA and CDR2 is FQGNSA. Concerning this clone itself: Its target is not known.

Clones were read by immunoSEQ multiplex PCR, and TCRdb kept only the in-frame ones, dropping some. The sample lists about 75,000 clones; roughly 84% were seen once. The receptor comes from an adult who received the AZD1222 COVID-19 vaccine. Material: peripheral blood, obtained 28 days after the second AZD1222 dose. The chain is built from TRBV7-2 and TRBJ1-3, with D uncertain. CDR3 region: CASSLDLSSGNTIYF. For the CDR3, the DNA is TGTGCCAGCAGCTTAGATCTTTCCTCTGGAAACACCATATATTTT.